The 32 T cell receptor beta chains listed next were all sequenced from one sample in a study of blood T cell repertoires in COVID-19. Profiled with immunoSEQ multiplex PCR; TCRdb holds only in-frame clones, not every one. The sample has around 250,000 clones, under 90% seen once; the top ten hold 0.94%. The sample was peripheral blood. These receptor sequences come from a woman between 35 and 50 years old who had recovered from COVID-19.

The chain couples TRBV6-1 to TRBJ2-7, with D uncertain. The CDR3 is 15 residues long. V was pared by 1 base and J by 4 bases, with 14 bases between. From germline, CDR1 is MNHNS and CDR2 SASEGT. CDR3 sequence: CASSEGSDWLYEQYF. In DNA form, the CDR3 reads TGTGCCAGCAGTGAAGGATCCGACTGGTTATACGAGCAGTACTTC.

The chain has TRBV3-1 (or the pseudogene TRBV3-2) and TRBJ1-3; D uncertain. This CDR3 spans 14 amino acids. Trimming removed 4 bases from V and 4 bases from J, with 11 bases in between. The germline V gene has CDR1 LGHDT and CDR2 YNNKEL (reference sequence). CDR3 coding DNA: TGTGCCAGCAGCCCAGTTTCTAGGGGAAACACCATATATTTT. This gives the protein CASSPVSRGNTIYF.

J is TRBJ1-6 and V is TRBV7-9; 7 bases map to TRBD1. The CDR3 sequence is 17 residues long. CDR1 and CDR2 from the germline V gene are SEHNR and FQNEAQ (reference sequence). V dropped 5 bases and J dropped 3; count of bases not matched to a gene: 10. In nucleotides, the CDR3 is TGTGCCAGCAGCCCGACAGGGACGGAAGGCTATAATTCACCCCTCCACTTT. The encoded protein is CASSPTGTEGYNSPLHF.

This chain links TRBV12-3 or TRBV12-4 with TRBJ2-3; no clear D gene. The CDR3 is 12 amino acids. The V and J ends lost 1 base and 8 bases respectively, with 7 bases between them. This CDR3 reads CASSLGGGTQYF. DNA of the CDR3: TGTGCCAGCAGTTTAGGTGGCGGTACGCAGTATTTT.

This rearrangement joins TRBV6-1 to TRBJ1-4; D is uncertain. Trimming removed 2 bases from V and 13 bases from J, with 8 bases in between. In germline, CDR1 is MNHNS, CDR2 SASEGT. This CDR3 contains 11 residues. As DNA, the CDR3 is TGTGCCAGCAGTGAACTCCGGGGACTGTTTTTT. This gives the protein CASSELRGLFF.

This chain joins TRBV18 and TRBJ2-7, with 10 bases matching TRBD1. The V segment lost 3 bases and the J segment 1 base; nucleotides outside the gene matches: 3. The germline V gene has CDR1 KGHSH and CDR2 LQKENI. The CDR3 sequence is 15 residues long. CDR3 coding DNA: TGTGCCAGCTCACCGGGACAGGGGACATCCTACGAGCAGTACTTC. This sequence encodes CASSPGQGTSYEQYF.

CDR3 protein: CASSQLQVNTEAFF. The CDR3, as DNA: TGTGCCAGCAGCCAGTTACAGGTGAACACTGAAGCTTTCTTT. The gene calls are TRBV3-1 (or the pseudogene TRBV3-2) and TRBJ1-1, with D possibly being TRBD1 (5 bases). Deletions cut 3 bases from V and 0 bases from J, with 8 bases between. This CDR3 has 14 amino acids. Per germline, CDR1 LGHDT and CDR2 YNNKEL (reference sequence).

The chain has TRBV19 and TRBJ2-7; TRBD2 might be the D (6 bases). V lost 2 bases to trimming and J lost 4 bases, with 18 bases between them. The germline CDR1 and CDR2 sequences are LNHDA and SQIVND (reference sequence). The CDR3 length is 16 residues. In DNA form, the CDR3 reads TGTGCCAGTAGTATAAAATCCGGGACTCGTCCATACGAGCAGTACTTC. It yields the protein CASSIKSGTRPYEQYF.

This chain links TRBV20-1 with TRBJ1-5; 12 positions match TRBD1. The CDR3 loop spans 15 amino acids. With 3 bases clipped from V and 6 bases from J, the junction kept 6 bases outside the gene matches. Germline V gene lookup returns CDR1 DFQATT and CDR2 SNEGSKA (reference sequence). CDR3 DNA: TGCAGTGCTAGTCCGGGGACAGGGGGCGTTCAGCCCCAGCATTTT. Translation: CSASPGTGGVQPQHF.

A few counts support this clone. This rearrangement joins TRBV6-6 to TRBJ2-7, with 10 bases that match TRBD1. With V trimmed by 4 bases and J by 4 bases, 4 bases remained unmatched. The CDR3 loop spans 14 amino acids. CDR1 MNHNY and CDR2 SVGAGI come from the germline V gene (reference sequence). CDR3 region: CASSSPGQGYEQYF. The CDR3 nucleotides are TGTGCCAGCAGTTCACCGGGACAGGGGTACGAGCAGTACTTC.

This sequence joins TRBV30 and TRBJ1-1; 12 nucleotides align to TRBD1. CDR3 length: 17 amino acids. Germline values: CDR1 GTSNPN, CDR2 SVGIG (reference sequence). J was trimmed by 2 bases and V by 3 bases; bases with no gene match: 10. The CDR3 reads CAWSLPGQGAVNTEAFF. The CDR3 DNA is TGTGCCTGGAGCCTTCCGGGACAGGGGGCGGTTAACACTGAAGCTTTCTTT.

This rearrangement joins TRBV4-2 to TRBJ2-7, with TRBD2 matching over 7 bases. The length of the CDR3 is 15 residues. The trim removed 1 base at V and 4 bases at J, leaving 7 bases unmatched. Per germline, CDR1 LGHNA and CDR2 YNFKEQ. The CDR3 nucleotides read TGTGCCAGCAGCCAAGGGAGGGAGGGCCGGTACGAGCAGTACTTC. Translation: CASSQGREGRYEQYF.

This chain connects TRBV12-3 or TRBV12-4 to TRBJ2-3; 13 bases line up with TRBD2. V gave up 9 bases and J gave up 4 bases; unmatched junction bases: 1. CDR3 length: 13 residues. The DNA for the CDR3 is TGTGCCAGTGGACTAGCGGGAGCAGATACGCAGTATTTT. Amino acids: CASGLAGADTQYF.

CDR3 loop: CASSPPRAGGQGDTQYF. The CDR3 DNA reads TGTGCCAGCTCACCACCGAGAGCGGGAGGGCAGGGAGATACGCAGTATTTT. This rearrangement joins TRBV18 to TRBJ2-3, with 10 bases lining up with TRBD2. The CDR3 is 17 amino acids. Germline CDR1 and CDR2: KGHSH and LQKENI. V lost 0 bases to trimming and J lost 5 bases; unmatched junction nucleotides: 8.

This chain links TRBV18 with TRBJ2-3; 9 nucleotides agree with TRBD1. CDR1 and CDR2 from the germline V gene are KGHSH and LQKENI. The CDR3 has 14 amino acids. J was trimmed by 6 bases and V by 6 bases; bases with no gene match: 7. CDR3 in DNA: TGTGCCAGCTCCCGGGGGACAGGGCCCGATACGCAGTATTTT. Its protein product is CASSRGTGPDTQYF.

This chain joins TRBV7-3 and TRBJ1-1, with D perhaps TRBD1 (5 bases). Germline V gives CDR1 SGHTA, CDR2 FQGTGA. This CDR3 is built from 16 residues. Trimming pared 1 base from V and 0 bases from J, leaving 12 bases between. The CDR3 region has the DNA TGTGCCAGCAGCTTAAGGGCAGGGAGGTTGAACACTGAAGCTTTCTTT. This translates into CASSLRAGRLNTEAFF.

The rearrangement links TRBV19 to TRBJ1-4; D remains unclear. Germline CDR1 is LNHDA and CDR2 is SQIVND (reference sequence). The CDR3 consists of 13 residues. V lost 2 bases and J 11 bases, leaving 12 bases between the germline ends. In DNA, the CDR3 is TGTGCCAGTAGTATAACCCCCAGGTCGAAACTGTTTTTT. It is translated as CASSITPRSKLFF.

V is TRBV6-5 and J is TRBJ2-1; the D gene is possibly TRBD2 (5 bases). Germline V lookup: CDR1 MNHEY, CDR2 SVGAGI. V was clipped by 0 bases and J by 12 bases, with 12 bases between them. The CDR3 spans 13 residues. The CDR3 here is CASSYSREMGQFF. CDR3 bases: TGTGCCAGCAGTTACTCGAGGGAGATGGGGCAGTTCTTC.

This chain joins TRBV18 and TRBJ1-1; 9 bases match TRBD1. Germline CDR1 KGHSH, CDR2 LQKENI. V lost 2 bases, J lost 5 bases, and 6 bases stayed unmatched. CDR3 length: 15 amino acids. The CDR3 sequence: CASSPITGGRTEAFF. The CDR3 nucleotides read TGTGCCAGCTCACCAATCACAGGGGGCCGGACTGAAGCTTTCTTT.

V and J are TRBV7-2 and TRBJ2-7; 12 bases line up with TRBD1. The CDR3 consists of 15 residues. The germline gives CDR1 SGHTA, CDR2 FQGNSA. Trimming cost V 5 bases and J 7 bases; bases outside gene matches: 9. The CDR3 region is CASSLGGQGAGEQYF. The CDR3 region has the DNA TGTGCCAGCAGCCTAGGGGGACAGGGGGCCGGGGAGCAGTACTTC.

As DNA, the CDR3 is TGTGCCAGCAGTTGGGCAGGCTATGGCTACACCTTC. Translated: CASSWAGYGYTF. The chain uses TRBV28 and TRBJ1-2; D is unclear. The germline gives CDR1 MDHEN, CDR2 SYDVKM. The CDR3 covers 12 residues. The germline V and J ends were trimmed by 4 bases and 4 bases, with 7 bases remaining between them.

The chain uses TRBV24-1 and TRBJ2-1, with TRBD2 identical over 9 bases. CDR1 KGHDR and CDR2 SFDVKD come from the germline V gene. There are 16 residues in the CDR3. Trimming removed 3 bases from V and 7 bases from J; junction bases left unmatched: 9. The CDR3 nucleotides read TGTGCCACCAGTGATAAATATGCGGGAGGGAGGAATGAGCAGTTCTTC. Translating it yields CATSDKYAGGRNEQFF.

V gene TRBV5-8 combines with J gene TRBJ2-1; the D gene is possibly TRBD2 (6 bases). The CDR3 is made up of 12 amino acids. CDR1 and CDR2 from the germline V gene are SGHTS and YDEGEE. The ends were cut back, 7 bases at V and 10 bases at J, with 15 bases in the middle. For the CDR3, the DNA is TGTGCCAGCCAGCAGAACCGGGGGGAGCAGTTCTTC. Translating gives CASQQNRGEQFF.

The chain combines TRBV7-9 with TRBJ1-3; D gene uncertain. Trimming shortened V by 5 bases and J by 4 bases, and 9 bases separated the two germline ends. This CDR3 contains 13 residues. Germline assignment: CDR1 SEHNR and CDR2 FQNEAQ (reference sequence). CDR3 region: CASSAETGNTIYF. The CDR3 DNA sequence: TGTGCCAGCAGCGCAGAAACGGGAAACACCATATATTTT.

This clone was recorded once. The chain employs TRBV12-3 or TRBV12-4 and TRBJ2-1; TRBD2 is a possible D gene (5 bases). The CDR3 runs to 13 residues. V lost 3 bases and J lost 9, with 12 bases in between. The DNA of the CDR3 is TGTGCCAGCAGTTTCCGGACTTTAGGTGAGCAGTTCTTC. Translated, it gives CASSFRTLGEQFF.

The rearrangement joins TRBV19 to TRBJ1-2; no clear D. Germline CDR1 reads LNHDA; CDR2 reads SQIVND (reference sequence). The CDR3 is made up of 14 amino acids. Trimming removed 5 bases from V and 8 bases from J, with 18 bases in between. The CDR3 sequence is CASSQSAVVGGYTF. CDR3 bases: TGTGCCAGTAGTCAGTCCGCCGTGGTCGGGGGCTACACCTTC.

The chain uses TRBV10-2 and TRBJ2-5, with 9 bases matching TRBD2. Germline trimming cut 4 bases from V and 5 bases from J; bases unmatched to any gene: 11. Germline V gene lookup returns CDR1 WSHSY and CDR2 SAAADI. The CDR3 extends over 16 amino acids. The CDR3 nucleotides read TGCGCCAGCAGTGTTGGCCTAGCGGGGAGTCAGGAGACCCAGTACTTC. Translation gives CASSVGLAGSQETQYF.

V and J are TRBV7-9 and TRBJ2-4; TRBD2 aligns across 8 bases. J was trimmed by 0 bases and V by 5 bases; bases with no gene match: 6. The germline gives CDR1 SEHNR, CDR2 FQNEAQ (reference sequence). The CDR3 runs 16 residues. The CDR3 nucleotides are TGTGCCAGCAGCCTAACTAGCGGACTAGCCAAAAACATTCAGTACTTC. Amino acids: CASSLTSGLAKNIQYF.

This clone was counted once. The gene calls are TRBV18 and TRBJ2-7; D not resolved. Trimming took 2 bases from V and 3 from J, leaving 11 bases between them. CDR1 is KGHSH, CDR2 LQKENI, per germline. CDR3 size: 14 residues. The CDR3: CASSPSLQNYEQYF. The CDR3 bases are TGTGCCAGCTCACCATCCCTACAGAACTACGAGCAGTACTTC.

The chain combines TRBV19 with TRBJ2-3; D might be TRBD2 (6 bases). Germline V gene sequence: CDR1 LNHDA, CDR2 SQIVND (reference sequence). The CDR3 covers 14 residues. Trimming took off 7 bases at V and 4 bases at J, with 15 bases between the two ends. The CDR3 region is CASTSVAGSDTQYF. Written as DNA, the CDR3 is TGTGCCAGTACCTCGGTCGCGGGATCAGATACGCAGTATTTT.

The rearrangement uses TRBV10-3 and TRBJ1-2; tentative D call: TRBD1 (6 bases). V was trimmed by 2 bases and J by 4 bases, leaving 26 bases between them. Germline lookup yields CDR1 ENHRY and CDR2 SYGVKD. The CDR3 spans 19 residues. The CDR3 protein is CAISEPEREGRGVTYGYTF. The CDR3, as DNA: TGTGCCATCAGTGAGCCCGAGAGGGAGGGCAGGGGAGTCACCTATGGCTACACCTTC.

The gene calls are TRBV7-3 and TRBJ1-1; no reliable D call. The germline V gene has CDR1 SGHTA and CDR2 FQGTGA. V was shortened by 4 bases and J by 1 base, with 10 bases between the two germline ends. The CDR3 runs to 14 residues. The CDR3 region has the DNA TGTGCCAGCAGCTCCCCCCGGGGGAACACTGAAGCTTTCTTT. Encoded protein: CASSSPRGNTEAFF.